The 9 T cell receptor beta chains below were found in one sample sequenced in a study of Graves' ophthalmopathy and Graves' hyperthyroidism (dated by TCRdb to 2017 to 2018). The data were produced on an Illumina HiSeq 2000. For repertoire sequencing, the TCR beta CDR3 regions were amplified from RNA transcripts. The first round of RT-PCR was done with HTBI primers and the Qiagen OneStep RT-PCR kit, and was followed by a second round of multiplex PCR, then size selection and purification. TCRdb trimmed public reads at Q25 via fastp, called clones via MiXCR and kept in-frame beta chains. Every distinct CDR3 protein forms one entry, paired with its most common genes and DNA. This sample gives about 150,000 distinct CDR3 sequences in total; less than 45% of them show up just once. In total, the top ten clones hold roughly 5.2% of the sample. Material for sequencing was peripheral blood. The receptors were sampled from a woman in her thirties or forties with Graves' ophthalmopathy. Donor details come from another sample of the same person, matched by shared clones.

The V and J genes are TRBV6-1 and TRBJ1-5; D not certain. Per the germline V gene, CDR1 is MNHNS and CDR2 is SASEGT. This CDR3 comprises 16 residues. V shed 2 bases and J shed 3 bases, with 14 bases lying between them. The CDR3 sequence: CASSEKGYWNNQPQHF. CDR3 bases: TGTGCCAGCAGTGAAAAAGGGTATTGGAACAATCAGCCCCAGCATTTT.

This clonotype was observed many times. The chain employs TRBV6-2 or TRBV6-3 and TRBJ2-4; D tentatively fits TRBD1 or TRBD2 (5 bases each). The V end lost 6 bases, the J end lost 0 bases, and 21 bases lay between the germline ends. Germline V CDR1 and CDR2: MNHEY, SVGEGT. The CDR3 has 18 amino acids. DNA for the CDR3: TGTGCCAGCAGCTCTGAAAAGGGACGTTTGGTAGCCAAAAACATTCAGTACTTC. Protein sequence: CASSSEKGRLVAKNIQYF.

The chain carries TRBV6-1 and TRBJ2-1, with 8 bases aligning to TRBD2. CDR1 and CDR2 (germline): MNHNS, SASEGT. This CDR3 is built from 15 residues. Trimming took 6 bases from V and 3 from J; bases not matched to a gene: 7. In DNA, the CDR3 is TGTGCCAGCAGCCAAGGGCGGGGGGTCTACAATGAGCAGTTCTTC. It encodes CASSQGRGVYNEQFF.

Here the CDR3 DNA reads TGTGCCAGCAGCTTTGCCGGGGAGCTGTTTTTT. Protein product: CASSFAGELFF. V is TRBV7-9 and J is TRBJ2-2, with D unclear. CDR1 and CDR2 (germline): SEHNR, FQNEAQ (reference sequence). V dropped 3 bases and J dropped 6 bases, with 2 bases sitting between them. The CDR3 is 11 amino acids.

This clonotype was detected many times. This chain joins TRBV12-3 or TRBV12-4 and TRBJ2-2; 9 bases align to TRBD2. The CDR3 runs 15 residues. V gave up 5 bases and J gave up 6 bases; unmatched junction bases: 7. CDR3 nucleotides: TGTGCCAGCAGTATCGCGGGGGGGCTAGCCGGGGAGCTGTTTTTT. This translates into CASSIAGGLAGELFF.

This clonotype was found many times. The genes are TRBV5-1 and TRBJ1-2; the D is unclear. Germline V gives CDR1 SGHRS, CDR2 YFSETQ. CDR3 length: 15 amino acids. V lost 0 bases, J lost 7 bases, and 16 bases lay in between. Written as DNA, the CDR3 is TGCGCCAGCAGCTTGGATGTGGAGTGGGGAGGTGGCTACACCTTC. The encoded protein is CASSLDVEWGGGYTF.

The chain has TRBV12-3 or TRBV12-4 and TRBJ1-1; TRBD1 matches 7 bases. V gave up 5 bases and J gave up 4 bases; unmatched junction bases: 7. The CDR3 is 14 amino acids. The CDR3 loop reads CASSPQTGSTEAFF. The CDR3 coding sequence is TGTGCCAGCAGTCCTCAGACAGGGAGCACTGAAGCTTTCTTT.

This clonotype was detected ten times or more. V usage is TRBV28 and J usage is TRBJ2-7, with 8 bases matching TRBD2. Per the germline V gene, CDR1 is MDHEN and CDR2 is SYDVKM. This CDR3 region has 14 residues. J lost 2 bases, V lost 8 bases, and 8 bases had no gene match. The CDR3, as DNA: TGTGCCAGCGTGGGGACTAGGGATCCCTACGAGCAGTACTTC. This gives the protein CASVGTRDPYEQYF.

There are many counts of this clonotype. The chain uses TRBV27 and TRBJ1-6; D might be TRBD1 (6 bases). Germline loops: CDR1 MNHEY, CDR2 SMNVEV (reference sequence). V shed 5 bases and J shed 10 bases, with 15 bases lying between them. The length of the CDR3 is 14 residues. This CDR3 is CASSGQGLLSPLHF. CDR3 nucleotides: TGTGCCAGCAGTGGCCAGGGGTTATTGTCACCCCTCCACTTT.